This record looks at one T cell receptor (beta chain) sequence and its context. The specificity of this receptor is unknown. Per-nucleotide qualities are absent, and no much larger clonotype sits a single base away. Spanning cysteine to phenylalanine, the CDR3 consists of 16 amino acids. The retained sequence is limited to the CDR3, 48 bases, with the frame set at the first base. CDR1 and CDR2 were assigned from the germline V gene as SNHLY and FYNNEI. The germline V end is reduced by 4 bases and the J end by 4 bases; junction bases left unmatched: 4. The sample comes from a study of T-cell reconstitution after alpha-beta-depleted transplantation in children (dated by TCRdb to 2016 to 2017). Notes on the research overall: T-cell immune reconstitution after TCRalphabeta/CD19-depleted allogeneic hematopoietic cell transplantation in children was quantitatively tracked in the study by means of TCR repertoire profiling. The research as a whole found: Hyperexpanded clone frequencies declined over subsequent months; after one year, T-cell counts and TCRbeta diversity were mostly attributed to newly produced T cells. About two months after transplant, the apparently early recovery of alphabetaT-cell counts reportedly depended on just several hundred clones that had expanded rapidly and came from non-depleted graft cells. In some patients, high TCRbeta diversity at day 60 was attributed to recipient T cells and intrathymic progenitors that had survived conditioning.

Sample treatment or condition, as interpreted from the label and publication: allogeneic hematopoietic cell transplantation with graft depleted of TCRalphabeta T cells and CD19 B cells. The children who served as transplant recipients had been given grafts of TCRalphabeta/CD19-depleted allogeneic hematopoietic cells. The library was generated by PCR. The run used an Illumina HiSeq 2500. TCR libraries were prepared with molecular barcoding, using unique molecular identifiers to normalize TCRbeta repertoire quantification. TCRdb itself trimmed the public reads at Q25 with fastp, ran MiXCR and retained productive beta chains. Identical CDR3 proteins give one entry, which carries the most common genes and DNA. For this sample there are just over 950,000 distinct CDR3 sequences; roughly 29% appear just once. More than 25% of the sample comes from the top ten.

The sequence derives from a boy younger than two who had a stem cell transplant for SCID, so the T cells may come from the graft donor. This sample comprised PBMCs, mostly from graft donor cells, obtained 360 days after TCRalphabeta/CD19-depleted stem cell transplant. The chain is made from TRBV2 and TRBJ2-1; the central 13 bases match TRBD2. CDR3 sequence: CASSVKLAGGYNEQFF. The bases are TGTGCCAGCAGTGTTAAACTAGCGGGAGGGTACAATGAGCAGTTCTTC.